The rows below give T cell receptor beta chains drawn from one sample of a study of blood T cells in healthy people across ages. TCRdb reprocessed the 5' RACE reads with MiXCR, giving one entry per CDR3 protein. This sample has some 1,500,000 distinct CDR3 sequences; approximately 42% occur once, and the top ten carry 4%. The material sequenced was blood. The receptors originated from a woman aged 18-29 years in good health. CDR3s include the opening cysteine and the closing phenylalanine or tryptophan. The D gene is left open where the match is weak. The size field is filled for only some rows; it gives once, few, many or a size class.

D,size,V,J,CDR3,DNA
-,-,TRBV29-1,TRBJ1-2,CSVGVGSANYGYTF,TGCAGCGTTGGAGTGGGCTCAGCTAACTATGGCTACACCTTC
-,few,TRBV20-1,TRBJ2-7,CSATSSSYEQYF,TGCAGTGCAACCTCGAGTTCCTACGAGCAGTACTTC
-,-,TRBV3-1,TRBJ2-3,CASNHSATDTQYF,TGTGCCAGCAACCACTCGGCCACAGATACGCAGTATTTT
-,-,TRBV9,TRBJ2-5,CASSEDWSNEQYF,TGTGCCAGCAGCGAAGACTGGTCCAATGAGCAGTACTTC
-,many,TRBV27,TRBJ2-7,CASSFGESYEQYF,TGTGCCAGCAGCTTCGGGGAATCCTACGAGCAGTACTTC
TRBD2,-,TRBV12-3/TRBV12-4,TRBJ2-7,CASSPWASGSSYEQYF,TGTGCCAGCAGCCCATGGGCTAGCGGGAGCTCCTACGAGCAGTACTTC
-,few,TRBV30,TRBJ1-2,CAGSVLAGYTF,TGTGCCGGGAGTGTACTGGCAGGCTACACCTTC
TRBD2,once,TRBV7-8,TRBJ2-1,CASSLDGLAGVTSYNEQFF,TGTGCCAGCAGCTTAGACGGACTAGCGGGAGTAACGTCCTACAATGAGCAGTTCTTC
-,-,TRBV30,TRBJ1-2,CAWTGSYGYTF,TGTGCCTGGACTGGGAGCTATGGCTACACCTTC
-,-,TRBV5-1,TRBJ2-5,CASSLNRAQETQYF,TGCGCCAGCAGCTTAAACAGGGCGCAAGAGACCCAGTACTTC
-,-,TRBV6-1,TRBJ1-2,CASGATGYYGYTF,TGTGCCAGCGGAGCCACGGGGTACTATGGCTACACCTTC
TRBD1,-,TRBV10-3,TRBJ1-5,CAISSGTGVQPQHF,TGTGCCATCAGCTCCGGGACAGGGGTCCAGCCCCAGCATTTT
-,few,TRBV6-1,TRBJ2-5,CASSDLISGMSSGETQYF,TGTGCCAGCAGTGATCTCATATCAGGGATGTCGAGCGGAGAGACCCAGTACTTC
TRBD1,few,TRBV7-9,TRBJ1-2,CASSIGTASYGYTF,TGTGCCAGCAGCATTGGGACAGCTAGCTATGGCTACACCTTC
TRBD2,-,TRBV20-1,TRBJ2-5,CSARDQASGDQETQYF,TGCAGTGCTAGAGATCAGGCTAGCGGGGACCAAGAGACCCAGTACTTC
-,few,TRBV4-3,TRBJ2-1,CASSPSPPTRGNEQFF,TGCGCCAGCAGCCCCTCCCCCCCCACGAGGGGTAATGAGCAGTTCTTC
-,few,TRBV29-1,TRBJ2-5,CSVDSPRTALGETQYF,TGCAGCGTTGATTCTCCTCGGACTGCCCTCGGGGAGACCCAGTACTTC
-,-,TRBV9,TRBJ1-2,CASSGDRHGYTF,TGTGCCAGCAGCGGCGACAGGCATGGCTACACCTTC
-,-,TRBV29-1,TRBJ2-3,CSVEEAGIDTQYF,TGCAGCGTTGAAGAGGCGGGAATAGACACGCAGTATTTT
-,-,TRBV20-1,TRBJ2-1,CSAPGASSYNEQFF,TGCAGTGCCCCCGGTGCAAGCTCCTACAATGAGCAGTTCTTC